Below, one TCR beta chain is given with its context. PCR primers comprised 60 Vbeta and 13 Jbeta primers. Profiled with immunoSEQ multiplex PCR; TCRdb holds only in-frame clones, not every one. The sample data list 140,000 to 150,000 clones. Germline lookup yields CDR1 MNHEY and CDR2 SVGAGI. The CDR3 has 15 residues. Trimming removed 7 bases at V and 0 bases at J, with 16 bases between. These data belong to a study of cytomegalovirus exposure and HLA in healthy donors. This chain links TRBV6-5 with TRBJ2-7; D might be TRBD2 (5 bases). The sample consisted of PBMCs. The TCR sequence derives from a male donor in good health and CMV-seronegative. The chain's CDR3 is CASTSAGLGSYEQYF. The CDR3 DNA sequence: TGTGCCAGCACCTCTGCGGGCCTGGGCTCCTACGAGCAGTACTTC.